Reported below is one TCR beta chain. The antigen is undetermined. This specimen comes from a study of T-cell memory formation after mild COVID-19. Whole-study results and caveats: Contracting clones from day 15 to 85 showed balanced CD4/CD8; later expanders favored CD4+. CD4+ clones that contracted lay mainly in CM and EM; CD8+ ones lay in EMRA.

MiXCR, run by TCRdb on the 5' RACE reads, gives a single entry per CDR3 protein. The table has 180,000 or so distinct CDR3 sequences, approximately 10% seen once. The CDR3 totals 15 residues. V lost 6 bases and J lost 9; bases outside the gene matches: 8. Germline V gene lookup returns CDR1 MNHEY and CDR2 SVGAGI. This clonotype was sampled from a young man who had mild COVID-19 (a few samples of this study predate the infection). Cell type and time point are not known. The sequencing input was PBMCs or a T cell subset sorted from them (not recorded which). V is TRBV6-5 and J is TRBJ2-1, with TRBD2 matching 13 bases. The CDR3 sequence: CASSLGLAGPAEQFF. CDR3 bases: TGTGCCAGCAGCCTGGGACTAGCGGGGCCTGCTGAGCAGTTCTTC.